A selection of T cell receptor beta chains follows, all from one sample in a study of CD8 T cells in ankylosing spondylitis. Each CDR3 protein is one row after TCRdb ran MiXCR on the 5' RACE reads. The data contain tens of thousands of distinct CDR3 sequences, around 7.4% of them singletons. Source material: blood, either unsorted or a sorted T cell fraction (not recorded which). All receptors derive from a female donor with ankylosing spondylitis or in good health (not recorded which). CDR3s include the opening cysteine and the closing phenylalanine or tryptophan. D genes are given only for firm matches. Expanded clones get a size class; other rows say once, few or many, or leave the size out.

many	13	-	TRBJ1-6	TRBV10-3	TGTGCCATCAATGCAGGGGTGGATTCACCCCTCCACTTT	CAINAGVDSPLHF
many	16	TRBD1	TRBJ1-2	TRBV5-5	TGTGCCAGCGCTTCGCTGTGGGACAGCCACGACTATGGCTACACCTTC	CASASLWDSHDYGYTF
many	14	-	TRBJ1-2	TRBV5-1	TGCGCCAGCAGCTTGGATGCGGGACCCTATGGCTACACCTTC	CASSLDAGPYGYTF
many	14	-	TRBJ1-5	TRBV20-1	TGCAGTGTCGGTACAGGGCACAACCAACAGCCCCAGCATTTT	CSVGTGHNQQPQHF
-	13	-	TRBJ2-3	TRBV7-2	TGTGCCAGCAGCTTAGCGGGGAAAGATACGCAGTATTTT	CASSLAGKDTQYF
many	15	-	TRBJ2-1	TRBV5-1	TGCGCCAGCAGTGCGGACAGACCCATCAGCAATGAGCAGTTCTTC	CASSADRPISNEQFF
many	15	-	TRBJ2-5	TRBV3-1	TGTGCCAGCAGCCAAGACAGAGCCCACCCAGAGACCCAGTACTTC	CASSQDRAHPETQYF
many	13	TRBD2	TRBJ2-5	TRBV6-2/TRBV6-3	TGTGCCAGCAGTTACTCGGGGGGGAAGACCCAGTACTTC	CASSYSGGKTQYF
many	13	-	TRBJ2-3	TRBV5-1	TGCGCCAGCAGCTTGAGGGCCCTAGATACGCAGTATTTT	CASSLRALDTQYF
many	13	-	TRBJ2-2	TRBV29-1	TGCAGCGTTGAAGGTGCCCCCACCGGGGAGCTGTTTTTT	CSVEGAPTGELFF
many	14	TRBD1	TRBJ1-2	TRBV20-1	TGCAGTGCTTCTCCTCCCGACAGGGCCTATGGCTACACCTTC	CSASPPDRAYGYTF
few	14	TRBD1	TRBJ1-5	TRBV7-2	TGTGCCAGCAGCCCGGGACAGCGCAATCAGCCCCAGCATTTT	CASSPGQRNQPQHF
many	14	-	TRBJ2-5	TRBV27	TGTGCCAGCAGCTCGACAGGCTACCAAGAGACCCAGTACTTC	CASSSTGYQETQYF
many	13	-	TRBJ2-2	TRBV5-1	TGCGCCAGCAGCCCTACTAGCTCCGGGGAGCTGTTTTTT	CASSPTSSGELFF
many	17	TRBD2	TRBJ2-3	TRBV4-2	TGTGCCAGCAGCCAAACTAGCGGGGGAGTTAGCACAGATACGCAGTATTTT	CASSQTSGGVSTDTQYF
many	15	-	TRBJ2-1	TRBV5-1	TGCGCCAGCAGCGTAGCAGCCTCCTCCTACAATGAGCAGTTCTTC	CASSVAASSYNEQFF
many	15	-	TRBJ2-2	TRBV5-1	TGCGCCAGCAGCTTGGTGGAGGGCCACACCGGGGAGCTGTTTTTT	CASSLVEGHTGELFF
few	13	-	TRBJ1-1	TRBV6-1	TGTGCCAGCAGTGAATTACGGGGCGTAGAAGCTTTCTTT	CASSELRGVEAFF
many	13	-	TRBJ1-1	TRBV6-1	TGTGCCAGCACCAACACCGGGAGCACTGAAGCTTTCTTT	CASTNTGSTEAFF
few	14	TRBD2	TRBJ2-5	TRBV5-1	TGCGCCAGCAGCGGCGGGGGGGCCGGAGAGACCCAGTACTTC	CASSGGGAGETQYF